The 8 T cell receptor beta chains reported below all come from one sample, sequenced in a study of cytomegalovirus exposure and HLA in healthy donors. The PCR had 60 Vbeta and 13 Jbeta primers. Repertoires were generated with immunoSEQ multiplex PCR, while TCRdb's copy carries only in-frame clones and drops some. The sample yields under 150,000 clones, approximately 80% seen once. Sequenced: PBMCs. The receptors come from a woman aged 18-29 years in good health and CMV-seronegative.

This chain connects TRBV9 to TRBJ2-1; possibly TRBD1 for D (6 bases). CDR3 length: 14 residues. Trimming removed 0 bases from V and 2 bases from J, with 6 bases in between. Germline V lookup: CDR1 SGDLS, CDR2 YYNGEE. The CDR3 nucleotides are TGTGCCAGCAGCGTAGGGGGGCCCTACAATGAGCAGTTCTTC. Translation gives CASSVGGPYNEQFF.

V is TRBV28 and J is TRBJ1-4; D not resolved. The ends were cut back, 5 bases at V and 3 bases at J, with 7 bases in the middle. Per germline, CDR1 MDHEN and CDR2 SYDVKM. This CDR3 spans 13 amino acids. The CDR3 loop is CASSLSANEKLFF. The CDR3 DNA reads as TGTGCCAGCAGTCTAAGCGCTAATGAAAAACTGTTTTTT.

This clone came up a few times. The CDR3 region is CASRDRGSYEQYF. The CDR3 DNA reads as TGTGCCAGCAGGGACAGGGGGTCCTACGAGCAGTACTTC. The chain links TRBV7-8 to TRBJ2-5, with 10 bases that match TRBD1. The assigned J gene may be wrong: the sequence end matches TRBJ2-7 better. This CDR3 spans 13 amino acids. Germline CDR1 is SGHVS and CDR2 is FQNEAQ.

The chain employs TRBV4-2 and TRBJ1-5; the D gene is possibly TRBD1 (5 bases). This CDR3 has 15 amino acids. The V end lost 0 bases, the J end lost 2 bases, and 8 bases lay between the germline ends. Germline lookup yields CDR1 LGHNA and CDR2 YNFKEQ. CDR3 nucleotides: TGTGCCAGCAGCCAAGAGCAGGGCGGCAATCAGCCCCAGCATTTT. It translates to CASSQEQGGNQPQHF.

This chain connects TRBV15 to TRBJ2-1; 10 bases agree with TRBD2. Germline V CDR1 and CDR2: LNHNV, YYDKDF (reference sequence). With 2 bases clipped from V and 8 bases from J, the junction kept 3 bases outside the gene matches. There are 14 residues in the CDR3. CDR3 bases: TGTGCCACCAGCAGACCAGGACTAGCGGATGAGCAGTTCTTC. This gives the protein CATSRPGLADEQFF. The variable domain in full, with the rest retrieved from reference TRBV15 and TRBJ2-1, is DAMVIQNPRYQVTQFGKPVTLSCSQTLNHNVMYWYQQKSSQAPKLLFHYYDKDFNNEADTPDNFQSRRPNTSFCFLDIRSPGLGDTAMYLCATSRPGLADEQFFGPGTRLTVL.

The chain is built from TRBV5-6 and TRBJ1-4; TRBD1 matches at 7 bases. The V gene's germline CDR1 is SGHDT and CDR2 YYEEEE. The CDR3 is 15 amino acids. Losses at the gene ends were 4 bases for V and 3 bases for J; bases not matched to a gene: 6. CDR3 DNA sequence: TGTGCCAGCAGCCCTGGGACAGACCCTAATGAAAAACTGTTTTTT. Amino acids: CASSPGTDPNEKLFF. Complete variable domain (other parts from reference TRBV5-6 and TRBJ1-4): DAGVTQSPTHLIKTRGQQVTLRCSPKSGHDTVSWYQQALGQGPQFIFQYYEEEERQRGNFPDRFSGHQFPNYSSELNVNALLLGDSALYLCASSPGTDPNEKLFFGSGTQLSVL.

The gene calls are TRBV5-4 and TRBJ2-3; TRBD2 agrees at 8 bases. CDR3 length: 14 amino acids. Looked up from germline, CDR1 is SGHNT and CDR2 is YYREEE (reference sequence). V lost 2 bases and J lost 1; bases outside the gene matches: 0. CDR3 in amino acids: CASSFGGGTDTQYF. The CDR3 coding sequence is TGTGCCAGCAGCTTCGGGGGGGGCACAGATACGCAGTATTTT.

The chain links TRBV2 to TRBJ2-2; D unclear. This CDR3 has 14 amino acids. V gave up 3 bases and J gave up 6 bases, with 11 bases separating them. Germline V gene lookup returns CDR1 SNHLY and CDR2 FYNNEI. The CDR3 sequence is CASSEVPRSGELFF. In DNA, the CDR3 is TGTGCCAGCAGTGAGGTTCCGCGCTCCGGGGAGCTGTTTTTT.